This TCR beta chain emerged from a study of blood T cell repertoires in COVID-19. Measured with immunoSEQ multiplex PCR; TCRdb has only the in-frame clones, and not every one. The data contain some 380,000 clones, over 75% of them singletons. Enrollees, roughly 18 to 90 years old, lived in about two dozen US areas. The sequencing input was PBMCs or T cells enriched from blood (not recorded which). This TCR came from a woman in her thirties or forties with acute COVID-19.

CDR3 protein: CASISGQEAFF. In nucleotides, the CDR3 is TGTGCCAGCATCAGTGGACAAGAAGCTTTCTTT. The chain recombines TRBV7-6 with TRBJ1-1; TRBD1 might be the D (5 bases). Looked up from germline, CDR1 is SGHVS and CDR2 is FNYEAQ. CDR3 length equals 11 residues. Deletions cut 7 bases from V and 8 bases from J, with 11 bases between.